The 32 T cell receptor beta chains listed next were all sequenced from one sample in a study of T cells in Graves' hyperthyroidism and ophthalmopathy. There were TCR beta CDR3 regions amplified from RNA transcripts. A first-round RT-PCR of the TCR CDR3 used the HTBI primer set. TCRdb reprocessed the multiplex PCR reads via MiXCR and lists one record per CDR3 protein. Of over 150,000 distinct CDR3 sequences listed, approximately 15% are singletons. The sample was blood. The receptors originated from a woman aged 45-59 years with Graves' hyperthyroidism.

This clonotype was counted ten times or more. V gene TRBV6-2 or TRBV6-3 combines with J gene TRBJ2-5, with 8 nucleotides matching TRBD2. Germline-derived CDR1 and CDR2 are MNHEY and SVGEGT. Trimming removed 7 bases from V and 1 base from J; junction bases left unmatched: 8. This CDR3 region has 15 residues. The CDR3 loop reads CASKRGPLLQETQYF. DNA for the CDR3: TGTGCCAGCAAGCGGGGGCCATTGCTCCAAGAGACCCAGTACTTC.

The table lists this clonotype with many counts. V gene TRBV7-9 combines with J gene TRBJ2-3; D is unclear. From germline, CDR1 is SEHNR and CDR2 FQNEAQ (reference sequence). The germline V and J ends were trimmed by 5 bases and 4 bases, with 7 bases remaining between them. The CDR3 consists of 12 residues. CDR3 nucleotides: TGTGCCAGCAGCAGCGTGGCAGATACGCAGTATTTT. Translated, it gives CASSSVADTQYF.

This clonotype was seen repeatedly, ten times or more. The chain links TRBV24-1 to TRBJ2-2; D ambiguous. The V end was cut by 5 bases, the J end by 2 bases, with 11 bases between. The CDR3 extends over 15 amino acids. Looked up from germline, CDR1 is KGHDR and CDR2 is SFDVKD. The DNA of the CDR3 is TGTGCCACCAGTGGGCCCGGTATAAACACCGGGGAGCTGTTTTTT. Translating it yields CATSGPGINTGELFF.

This clonotype was observed at least ten times. This chain links TRBV28 with TRBJ1-5; 9 bases agree with TRBD1. The germline V gene encodes CDR1 MDHEN and CDR2 SYDVKM. CDR3 length equals 16 residues. With 6 bases clipped from V and 6 bases from J, the junction kept 12 bases outside the gene matches. The CDR3 DNA sequence: TGTGCCAGCAGCCCCCCGGGACAGGGATGGGGTCAGCCCCAGCATTTT. Protein sequence: CASSPPGQGWGQPQHF.

The CDR3 reads CAISEALRGSEQYF. The CDR3 nucleotides are TGTGCCATCAGTGAGGCATTGAGGGGGTCCGAGCAGTACTTC. V and J are TRBV10-3 and TRBJ2-7; weak D call: TRBD1 (6 bases). Trimming cost V 2 bases and J 6 bases, with 14 bases left between them. CDR3 length equals 14 residues. Per the germline V gene, CDR1 is ENHRY and CDR2 is SYGVKD.

The chain recombines TRBV11-2 with TRBJ2-7; 7 nucleotides match TRBD2. This CDR3 contains 13 residues. Looked up from germline, CDR1 is SGHAT and CDR2 is FQNNGV. V trimming: 2 bases; J trimming: 6 bases; junction bases outside the gene matches: 4. CDR3 sequence: CASSLLAEFEQYF. DNA for the CDR3: TGTGCCAGCAGCTTACTAGCGGAGTTCGAGCAGTACTTC.

This clonotype was recorded many times. The chain links TRBV28 to TRBJ2-3; 7 nucleotides line up with TRBD1. V was clipped by 5 bases and J by 1 base; unmatched bases: 6. CDR1 MDHEN and CDR2 SYDVKM come from the germline V gene. The CDR3 sequence is 15 residues long. The CDR3 bases are TGTGCCAGCAGTACCCAGACAGGGCGCACAGATACGCAGTATTTT. As protein: CASSTQTGRTDTQYF.

The sample holds many counts of this clonotype. The chain combines TRBV7-9 with TRBJ1-1, with 7 bases aligning to TRBD1. Germline lookup yields CDR1 SEHNR and CDR2 FQNEAQ (reference sequence). The CDR3 has 13 residues. Trimming at V came to 2 bases and at J to 12 bases, leaving 9 bases not matched to a gene. Written as DNA, the CDR3 is TGTGCCAGCAGCTTAACCACAGGGGTAATGACTTTCTTT. This gives the protein CASSLTTGVMTFF.

This clonotype was recorded at least ten times. The V gene is TRBV7-9, the J gene TRBJ1-5; D gene unclear. Germline lookup yields CDR1 SEHNR and CDR2 FQNEAQ (reference sequence). The CDR3 is made up of 13 amino acids. V shed 6 bases and J shed 3 bases, with 9 bases lying between them. CDR3 DNA: TGTGCCAGCAGAGGCGGGGTCAATCAGCCCCAGCATTTT. This sequence encodes CASRGGVNQPQHF.

This clonotype appeared once. This chain joins TRBV19 and TRBJ2-2; D is unresolved. The CDR3 has 16 amino acids. V lost 3 bases to trimming and J lost 7 bases, with 18 bases between them. Germline CDR1 reads LNHDA; CDR2 reads SQIVND (reference sequence). The CDR3 loop is CASSMSLARMDGELFF. The DNA for the CDR3 is TGTGCCAGTAGTATGTCTCTGGCACGTATGGACGGGGAGCTGTTTTTT.

The sample holds many counts of this clonotype. This sequence joins TRBV6-1 and TRBJ1-1, with D possibly being TRBD1 (6 bases). The V end lost 7 bases, the J end lost 5 bases, and 17 bases lay between the germline ends. Per the germline V gene, CDR1 is MNHNS and CDR2 is SASEGT. The CDR3 consists of 14 residues. For the CDR3, the DNA is TGTGCCAGCACCGCGGCGGGGGGCCTTACTGAAGCTTTCTTT. Encoded protein: CASTAAGGLTEAFF.

At least ten counts were recorded for this clonotype. The chain links TRBV7-2 to TRBJ2-1; D is ambiguous. V gave up 2 bases and J gave up 10 bases, with 9 bases separating them. The germline V gene encodes CDR1 SGHTA and CDR2 FQGNSA. The CDR3 covers 12 residues. CDR3 coding DNA: TGTGCCAGCAGCTTATGGCCCCCCGAGCAGTTCTTC. Its translation: CASSLWPPEQFF.

The table lists this clonotype with many counts. The chain couples TRBV11-2 to TRBJ1-2; D unclear. The CDR3 has 13 amino acids. Germline assignment: CDR1 SGHAT and CDR2 FQNNGV. Trimming stripped 3 bases from V and 4 bases from J, with 9 bases between. In DNA form, the CDR3 reads TGTGCCAGCAGCTTTCCAGGATCCTATGGCTACACCTTC. It yields the protein CASSFPGSYGYTF.

In the case of this clonotype: A much larger clone is a single base away; this may be a read error. V and J are TRBV18 and TRBJ1-1, with TRBD1 as a possible D gene (6 bases). CDR1 and CDR2 (germline): KGHSH, LQKENI. Trimming shortened V by 5 bases and J by 0 bases, and 13 bases separated the two germline ends. The CDR3 extends over 15 amino acids. DNA for the CDR3: TGTGCCAGCTCAACCCCCGGGGGCCTGAACACTGAAGCTTTCTTT. Amino acid sequence: CASSTPGGLNTEAFF. The full variable domain, in which reference TRBV18 and TRBJ1-1 provide the parts outside the CDR3, is NAGVMQNPRHLVRRRGQEARLRCSPMKGHSHVYWYRQLPEEGLKFMVYLQKENIIDESGMPKERFSAEFPKEGPSILRIQQVVRGDSAAYFCASSTPGGLNTEAFFGQGTRLTVV.

This clonotype turned up a few times. The chain employs TRBV18 and TRBJ1-2, with D maybe TRBD1 (5 bases). Trimming pared 6 bases from V and 7 bases from J, leaving 18 bases between. The CDR3 loop spans 14 amino acids. Germline V lookup: CDR1 KGHSH, CDR2 LQKENI. CDR3 in amino acids: CASSQEPGRRGYTF. The CDR3 DNA reads TGTGCCAGCTCTCAAGAGCCGGGGCGGCGTGGCTACACCTTC.

This clonotype was detected only once. The chain employs TRBV3-1 and TRBJ1-1; TRBD1 might be the D (6 bases). Germline loops: CDR1 LGHDT, CDR2 YNNKEL (reference sequence). The CDR3 spans 14 residues. V was trimmed by 5 bases and J by 1 base, leaving 11 bases between them. The CDR3: CASSSTTGNTEAFF. The CDR3 DNA is TGTGCCAGCAGCTCGACGACAGGGAACACTGAAGCTTTCTTT.

This clonotype was detected ten times or more. The chain couples TRBV27 to TRBJ2-7; TRBD2 is a possible D gene (6 bases). Germline V gives CDR1 MNHEY, CDR2 SMNVEV (reference sequence). Deletions cut 0 bases from V and 4 bases from J, with 16 bases between. The CDR3 loop spans 16 amino acids. CDR3: CASSLSMGSGRYEQYF. The DNA for the CDR3 is TGTGCCAGCAGTTTATCGATGGGGTCAGGGAGGTACGAGCAGTACTTC.

The J gene is TRBJ2-1, the V gene TRBV2; D may match TRBD1 or TRBD2 (6 bases each). This CDR3 region has 14 residues. V gave up 3 bases and J gave up 10 bases, with 16 bases separating them. Germline V lookup: CDR1 SNHLY, CDR2 FYNNEI. The CDR3 protein is CASSDPGAAREQFF. CDR3 nucleotides: TGTGCCAGCAGTGATCCGGGGGCTGCACGAGAGCAGTTCTTC.

This clonotype was seen a few times. Possible read error: a much larger clone is one base away. This chain uses TRBV11-3 with TRBJ2-3; 7 bases align to TRBD1. The ends lost 6 bases at V and 0 bases at J; junction bases unmatched: 6. The CDR3 runs 15 residues. From germline, CDR1 is SGHNT and CDR2 YENEEA. The CDR3 sequence is CASRVGTVSTDTQYF. Here the CDR3 DNA reads TGTGCCAGCAGAGTTGGGACAGTTAGCACAGATACGCAGTATTTT.

This clonotype was seen repeatedly, ten times or more. In DNA, the CDR3 is TGTGCCAGCAGTGAAACCCAGGGCTCCTATGGCTACACCTTC. Translated: CASSETQGSYGYTF. J is TRBJ1-2 and V is TRBV6-1; D is possibly TRBD1 (5 bases). The length of the CDR3 is 14 residues. Trimming took 2 bases from V and 4 from J, leaving 11 bases between them. CDR1 is MNHNS, CDR2 SASEGT, per germline.

This clonotype was seen many times. The V call is TRBV11-2, the J call TRBJ1-3; D is unclear. CDR1 is SGHAT and CDR2 is FQNNGV in the germline V gene. This CDR3 region has 13 residues. The V gene lost 4 bases and the J gene lost 0 bases, with 4 bases spanning the gap. The CDR3 spells CASSSNSGNTIYF. DNA for the CDR3: TGTGCCAGCAGCTCGAACTCTGGAAACACCATATATTTT.

This clonotype was counted ten times or more. The chain has TRBV27 and TRBJ2-5; D perhaps matches TRBD2 (6 bases). V was cut by 6 bases and J by 5 bases, with 16 bases left in between. From germline, CDR1 is MNHEY and CDR2 SMNVEV (reference sequence). The CDR3 covers 14 residues. The CDR3 coding sequence is TGTGCCAGCAGCCCAATGGGGGAGGTGGAGACCCAGTACTTC. It encodes CASSPMGEVETQYF.

A few counts support this clonotype. This chain uses TRBV4-1 with TRBJ2-6; no reliable D call. Deletions cut 3 bases from V and 5 bases from J, with 14 bases between. The length of the CDR3 is 16 residues. Germline V gene lookup returns CDR1 MGHRA and CDR2 YSYEKL. DNA of the CDR3: TGCGCCAGCAGCCATCCCGAGGTTACCCGGGCCAACGTCCTGACTTTC. It encodes CASSHPEVTRANVLTF.

The J gene is TRBJ1-1, the V gene TRBV14; the D gene is possibly TRBD1 (5 bases). V shed 0 bases and J shed 4 bases, with 12 bases lying between them. CDR3 length: 15 residues. The germline CDR1 and CDR2 sequences are SGHDN and FVKESK. Here the CDR3 reads CASSQDLLGGTEAFF. CDR3 coding DNA: TGTGCCAGCAGCCAAGATCTTCTCGGGGGCACTGAAGCTTTCTTT.

This clonotype was observed at least ten times. The chain joins TRBV19 to TRBJ1-1; D perhaps matches TRBD1 (5 bases). The CDR3 extends over 14 amino acids. With 3 bases removed from V and 1 base from J, the gap between germline ends came to 9 bases. Germline CDR1 is LNHDA and CDR2 is SQIVND (reference sequence). The CDR3 nucleotides are TGTGCCAGTAGTATCGACGGGGCGAACACTGAAGCTTTCTTT. It yields the protein CASSIDGANTEAFF.

A few counts support this clonotype. The chain combines TRBV10-2 with TRBJ1-1; D unresolved. CDR1 and CDR2 (germline): WSHSY, SAAADI. Deletions cut 8 bases from V and 4 bases from J, with 5 bases between. CDR3 size: 10 residues. This CDR3 is CASWSTEAFF. The CDR3 nucleotides are TGCGCCAGCTGGTCCACTGAAGCTTTCTTT.

In this sample, this clonotype turned up many times. This chain joins TRBV7-9 and TRBJ1-5; D unresolved. The CDR3 has 13 residues. V gave up 5 bases and J gave up 1 base, with 6 bases separating them. Germline V gene lookup returns CDR1 SEHNR and CDR2 FQNEAQ (reference sequence). The CDR3 bases are TGTGCCAGCAGCCAAGACAGCAATCAGCCCCAGCATTTT. It specifies CASSQDSNQPQHF.

The chain links TRBV5-6 to TRBJ2-5; TRBD2 is a possible D gene (5 bases). The CDR3 is made up of 14 amino acids. V was pared by 2 bases and J by 4 bases, with 12 bases between. Germline V gives CDR1 SGHDT, CDR2 YYEEEE. The CDR3 sequence: CASSFSGISETQYF. DNA for the CDR3: TGTGCCAGCAGCTTTTCGGGGATCTCAGAGACCCAGTACTTC.

This clonotype was seen only a few times. The chain uses TRBV7-9 and TRBJ2-3; TRBD2 agrees at 9 bases. This CDR3 is built from 14 residues. The germline CDR1 and CDR2 sequences are SEHNR and FQNEAQ (reference sequence). V lost 3 bases to trimming and J lost 6 bases; unmatched junction nucleotides: 4. The chain's CDR3 is CASSFGGGGDTQYF. The CDR3 DNA follows: TGTGCCAGCAGCTTTGGCGGGGGGGGCGATACGCAGTATTTT.

The J gene is TRBJ2-1, the V gene TRBV18; D is possibly TRBD1 or TRBD2 (5 bases each). Germline CDR1 is KGHSH and CDR2 is LQKENI. Trimming took 2 bases from V and 4 from J, leaving 21 bases between them. There are 18 residues in the CDR3. The CDR3 bases are TGTGCCAGCTCACCAGAGGGGAGTCTAGAGGGCCCGTACAATGAGCAGTTCTTC. Translating gives CASSPEGSLEGPYNEQFF. Combining the CDR3 with reference TRBV18 and TRBJ2-1 gives the whole variable domain NAGVMQNPRHLVRRRGQEARLRCSPMKGHSHVYWYRQLPEEGLKFMVYLQKENIIDESGMPKERFSAEFPKEGPSILRIQQVVRGDSAAYFCASSPEGSLEGPYNEQFFGPGTRLTVL.

This sequence joins TRBV7-3 and TRBJ2-3; the match to TRBD2 covers 10 bases. The CDR3 runs 16 residues. Germline CDR1 reads SGHTA; CDR2 reads FQGTGA. With 5 bases clipped from V and 2 bases from J, the junction kept 7 bases outside the gene matches. In DNA form, the CDR3 reads TGTGCCAGCAGCCTAATAGCGGGGGGCCACACAGATACGCAGTATTTT. Translation gives CASSLIAGGHTDTQYF.

This clonotype was seen repeatedly, ten times or more. The chain links TRBV29-1 to TRBJ1-1, with D unclear. The V end lost 6 bases, the J end lost 3 bases, and 17 bases lay between the germline ends. From germline, CDR1 is SQVTM and CDR2 ANQGSEA. The CDR3 covers 14 residues. CDR3 sequence: CSVTFRAVHTEAFF. The DNA of the CDR3 is TGCAGCGTAACCTTCCGGGCCGTCCACACTGAAGCTTTCTTT.